The 6 T cell receptor beta chains listed next were all sequenced from one sample in a study of cytomegalovirus exposure and HLA in healthy donors (dated by TCRdb to about 2017). The library was obtained by the immunoSEQ multiplex PCR assay. The multiplex PCR relied on a mix of 60 forward primers for TCR Vbeta segments and 13 reverse primers for TCR Jbeta segments. Drawn from immuneACCESS, this table holds only the in-frame rearrangements with V and J called that TCRdb kept. Clones are partly lost; checked studies trace under half to an unresolved V gene and leave the rest unexplained. In this sample the table shows 85,000 to 130,000 clones, roughly 80% of which occur a single time. The ten largest clones represent over 12% of the sample. Material: PBMCs. The origin of the receptors is a male donor in good health and CMV-seropositive.

The V call is TRBV6-5, the J call TRBJ2-3, with 7 bases fitting TRBD1. Germline trimming cut 5 bases from V and 6 bases from J; bases unmatched to any gene: 5. The CDR3 consists of 13 residues. Germline V gene data show CDR1 as MNHEY and CDR2 as SVGAGI. CDR3 loop: CASSRDRKDTQYF. CDR3 nucleotides: TGTGCCAGCAGTCGGGACAGAAAGGATACGCAGTATTTT.

The rearrangement links TRBV5-4 to TRBJ2-2; D is unresolved. From germline, CDR1 is SGHNT and CDR2 YYREEE (reference sequence). This CDR3 has 15 residues. The V gene lost 4 bases and the J gene lost 5 bases, with 15 bases spanning the gap. The CDR3 spells CASSARKQSTGELFF. The CDR3 nucleotides are TGTGCCAGCAGCGCCCGTAAACAGTCAACCGGGGAGCTGTTTTTT.

The V call is TRBV11-3, the J call TRBJ2-2; 9 bases align to TRBD1. In germline, CDR1 is SGHNT, CDR2 YENEEA. CDR3 length: 15 residues. V lost 5 bases, J lost 9 bases, and 10 bases stayed unmatched. The CDR3 sequence: CASSTPGQGDRELFF. The CDR3 DNA reads TGTGCCAGCAGCACCCCGGGACAGGGTGACCGGGAGCTGTTTTTT.

The sample holds a few counts of this clone. V is TRBV13 and J is TRBJ1-1; D is possibly TRBD1 (5 bases). V was cut by 1 base and J by 2 bases, with 14 bases left in between. Germline CDR1 and CDR2: PRHDT and FYEKMQ (reference sequence). The CDR3 loop spans 16 amino acids. In DNA form, the CDR3 reads TGTGCCAGCAGCTTAGCCCGGGGGACGGTAAACACTGAAGCTTTCTTT. Translating gives CASSLARGTVNTEAFF.

The chain carries TRBV6-1 and TRBJ1-5, with D hard to call. The germline V gene has CDR1 MNHNS and CDR2 SASEGT. V was cut by 6 bases and J by 0 bases, with 12 bases left in between. CDR3 length: 15 residues. CDR3 sequence reads: CASRVTADSNQPQHF. CDR3 nucleotides: TGTGCCAGCAGAGTTACAGCAGATAGCAATCAGCCCCAGCATTTT.

The chain links TRBV5-1 to TRBJ1-1, with D maybe TRBD1 (5 bases). The CDR3 spans 14 residues. Per the germline V gene, CDR1 is SGHRS and CDR2 is YFSETQ. Trimming stripped 4 bases from V and 5 bases from J, with 15 bases between. The CDR3 sequence: CASSAGGRITEAFF. CDR3 nucleotides: TGCGCCAGCAGCGCCGGGGGACGGATTACTGAAGCTTTCTTT.